This T cell receptor beta chain was retrieved from a study of blood T cell dynamics during melanoma immunotherapy. In the study overall: First-line therapy was either pembrolizumab or nivolumab with ipilimumab for metastatic melanoma.

Germline loops: CDR1 SGHDN, CDR2 FVKESK. Trimming took 0 bases from V and 3 from J, leaving 15 bases between them. The CDR3 has 17 residues. This sample's time point: week 3, after first cycle of checkpoint inhibitor. TCRdb keeps only in-frame clones here, not all; method: immunoSEQ multiplex PCR. The table shows some 20,000 clones, with around nine tenths occurring only once. The material was blood, obtained from a patient treated with checkpoint blockade. The receptor was derived from a human donor with melanoma. This rearrangement joins TRBV14 to TRBJ1-5; D unclear. The CDR3 DNA reads TGTGCCAGCAGCCAAGATTTAGCGGGCTGGGCCAATCAGCCCCAGCATTTT. It encodes CASSQDLAGWANQPQHF.